A single TCR beta chain is shown here with its context. Its antigen is not identified. Across eight separate reactions for each sample, cDNA was made. Template switching appended UMIs that held a 6-nucleotide sample barcode. TCRalpha and TCRbeta cDNA underwent two nested PCRs of roughly 16 and 10 cycles. TCRdb re-called the 5' RACE reads; every CDR3 protein appears as one record, without DNA. In total, the table holds about 330,000 distinct CDR3 sequences. This sample was included in a study of monozygotic twins with inflammatory bowel disease. Germline CDR1 is MNHNS and CDR2 is SASEGT. CDR3 size: 15 residues. Study-wide results and limits: Heterogeneous immunosuppressive treatment regimens may have introduced variability into patient repertoires.

The chain carries TRBV6-1 and TRBJ1-5. Sequencing was done on a sample of blood. The source of this sequence is a human donor with ulcerative colitis or Crohn's disease, or a healthy co-twin of an affected twin (not recorded which). The CDR3 is CASSEGTYSNQPQHF.